What follows are 10 T cell receptor beta chains derived from one specimen sequenced in a study of T-cell memory formation after mild COVID-19 listed by TCRdb under 2021. Libraries were prepared through 5' RACE. Sequenced using an Illumina NovaSeq 6000. The public reads were reanalyzed by TCRdb: fastp trimming at Q25, MiXCR alignment, in-frame beta chains only. CDR3 protein duplicates are merged, each entry listing the most common genes and DNA. This sample has 200,000 to 250,000 distinct CDR3 sequences in its table, and over 9% of those were observed once. The ten top clones hold around 23% of the sample. Material: PBMCs or a T cell subset sorted from them (not recorded which). Receptors were obtained from a man younger than 30 who had mild COVID-19 (a few samples of this study predate the infection). The sample titles of this study are shuffled in the database, so cell type and time point are left out; the donor was told from shared clones.

The chain recombines TRBV12-3 or TRBV12-4 with TRBJ1-5, with D tentatively TRBD1 (6 bases). Trimming took 5 bases from V and 7 from J, leaving 15 bases between them. The CDR3 runs to 14 residues. The CDR3 region has the DNA TGTGCCAGCAGTCTATCACAGGGCCGGCAGCCCCAGCATTTT. It yields the protein CASSLSQGRQPQHF.

The chain is built from TRBV6-2 or TRBV6-3 and TRBJ2-5, with 8 bases matching TRBD2. V dropped 4 bases and J dropped 2; count of bases not matched to a gene: 6. In germline, CDR1 is MNHEY, CDR2 SVGEGT. The CDR3 consists of 15 residues. The CDR3 bases are TGTGCCAGCAGTTCCCTAGCGGGTGCTCAAGAGACCCAGTACTTC. It translates to CASSSLAGAQETQYF.

This chain joins TRBV12-3 or TRBV12-4 and TRBJ2-1, with D tentatively TRBD2 (7 bases). The ends were cut back, 0 bases at V and 5 bases at J, with 17 bases in the middle. This CDR3 spans 17 amino acids. As DNA, the CDR3 is TGTGCCAGCAGTTTAGCGCTAACTGCGGGGGCTAACAATGAGCAGTTCTTC. Translating it yields CASSLALTAGANNEQFF.

Only a few counts were recorded for this clonotype. The chain is built from TRBV20-1 and TRBJ1-1, with D maybe TRBD1 (5 bases). V was cut by 0 bases and J by 5 bases, with 13 bases left in between. Per the germline V gene, CDR1 is DFQATT and CDR2 is SNEGSKA (reference sequence). The CDR3 consists of 14 residues. CDR3 sequence reads: CSARDRGAGTEAFF. The CDR3 DNA reads as TGCAGTGCTAGAGACCGCGGGGCCGGGACTGAAGCTTTCTTT.

The chain uses TRBV5-1 and TRBJ2-4; D tentatively fits TRBD1 or TRBD2 (5 bases each). The V end was cut by 2 bases, the J end by 0 bases, with 9 bases between. The germline V gene encodes CDR1 SGHRS and CDR2 YFSETQ. CDR3 length: 15 residues. The chain's CDR3 is CASSLEGIAKNIQYF. The CDR3 DNA reads as TGCGCCAGCAGCTTAGAGGGGATAGCCAAAAACATTCAGTACTTC.

The rearrangement links TRBV12-3 or TRBV12-4 to TRBJ1-3; D is uncertain. CDR3 length: 14 amino acids. Between the trimmed V and J ends, which lost 3 bases and 1 base, there was a span of 7 bases. The CDR3 region has the DNA TGTGCCAGCAGTTTTTCGAGTTCTGGAAACACCATATATTTT. Translating gives CASSFSSSGNTIYF.

This clonotype was detected only a few times. CDR3 DNA sequence: TGCAGTGCGAATCCGACCACTAGACAAGAGACCCAGTACTTC. Its translation is CSANPTTRQETQYF. The rearrangement joins TRBV20-1 to TRBJ2-5; a possible D gene is TRBD2 (5 bases). Deletions cut 6 bases from V and 2 bases from J, with 16 bases between. CDR3 length: 14 amino acids. Germline CDR1 DFQATT, CDR2 SNEGSKA (reference sequence).

This clonotype was seen more than once but under ten times. The rearrangement links TRBV7-9 to TRBJ2-1; TRBD2 matches at 10 bases. This CDR3 region has 15 residues. V was clipped by 3 bases and J by 8 bases; unmatched bases: 7. Germline-derived CDR1 and CDR2 are SEHNR and FQNEAQ (reference sequence). The CDR3 DNA follows: TGTGCCAGCAGCTTGGGGGGACTAGCGAACGATGAGCAGTTCTTC. Translation: CASSLGGLANDEQFF.

The chain joins TRBV6-4 to TRBJ2-1; the D call may be TRBD1 or TRBD2 (6 bases each). The CDR3 consists of 15 residues. Trimming removed 10 bases from V and 0 bases from J, with 16 bases in between. Germline V gene sequence: CDR1 MRHNA, CDR2 SNTAGT. As DNA, the CDR3 is TGTGCCACTCGGAGGGCAGGGGCCTCCTACAATGAGCAGTTCTTC. As protein: CATRRAGASYNEQFF.

This clonotype has only a few counts. The chain has TRBV20-1 and TRBJ1-1; D gene uncertain. Germline assignment: CDR1 DFQATT and CDR2 SNEGSKA (reference sequence). This CDR3 region has 15 residues. V lost 2 bases and J 6 bases, leaving 19 bases between the germline ends. The CDR3 nucleotides are TGCAGTGCTAGAACCCCCCGTCGAAGTAGAGCTGAAGCTTTCTTT. It encodes CSARTPRRSRAEAFF.